The T cell receptor (beta chain) under discussion was sequenced for a study of blood T cells in healthy people across ages. Regarding the study as a whole: Unsorted PBMCs blocked a conclusive comparison of naive and antigen-experienced cells.

The CDR3 totals 14 residues. The V gene end was trimmed by 4 bases and the J gene end by 10 bases; junction bases not matched to a gene: 7. Germline V gene sequence: CDR1 SGDLS, CDR2 YYNGEE. The donors, healthy Caucasians from Russia, were aged roughly 6 to 90. Turning to this clonotype: What it recognizes is unknown.

Next came a second PCR, run for about 7 to 12 cycles, which used a sample-barcoded 5' primer along with a J-beta primer mix. TCRdb reprocessed the 5' RACE reads via MiXCR and lists one record per CDR3 protein. Here the sample spans roughly 1,700,000 distinct CDR3 sequences, about 30% being singletons. The origin of this receptor is a woman aged 30 to 39 in good health. Material for sequencing was blood. The rearrangement links TRBV9 to TRBJ2-1; TRBD1 agrees at 11 bases. Written as DNA, the CDR3 is TGTGCCAGCAGCCCGGCCGGGACAGGGGGAGAGCAGTTCTTC. Protein: CASSPAGTGGEQFF. The whole variable domain, remainder taken from reference TRBV9 and TRBJ2-1, is DSGVTQTPKHLITATGQRVTLRCSPRSGDLSVYWYQQSLDQGLQFLIQYYNGEERAKGNILERFSAQQFPDLHSELNLSSLELGDSALYFCASSPAGTGGEQFFGPGTRLTVL.